Listed here is a single TCR beta chain. Its antigen has not been determined. Per-nucleotide qualities are absent, and no much larger clonotype sits a single base away. The sample originates from a study of shared clonotypes between healthy human individuals (dated by TCRdb to the early 2020s). As for the study more broadly: The cohort comprised two women and three men aged 18 to 49 years. For each donor, CD4 naive and CD4 memory were each run on three plates, CD8 naive on two plates, and CD8 memory on one plate. Blood TCR repertoires of five healthy adults were deeply sequenced to estimate repertoire size and the extent of clonotype sharing between individuals. Libraries were prepared and TCR repertoires were sequenced by different laboratories using diverse techniques, in order to increase sequencing depth and limit assay-specific biases. Leukapheresis yielded between about 0.94 and 8.9 billion PBMCs per donor.

The donors were healthy, HIV-negative adults with no recently reported acute infections or vaccinations. Only Caucasian adults living in Nashville, Tennessee, USA were represented among the donors. CD4+ T cells were enriched through magnetic negative selection, after which naive cells were positively selected on CD45RA and the remaining negative fraction served as the memory subset. Blood was obtained by leukapheresis, after which PBMCs were separated by Ficoll-Histopaque density gradient centrifugation and cryopreserved in liquid nitrogen vapor phase. Analytical flow cytometry was used to check the purity and quantity of each magnetically sorted T cell population. Genomic DNA was isolated from each sorted fraction and quantified by UV absorbance on a Nanodrop 2000c. The study at large found these results: Pairwise subsampling led to the expectation that sequencing depth would affect the degree of clonotype sharing among donors. Across four donors, roughly 5% of naive CD4, roughly 3.5% of naive CD8, 2.3% of memory CD4, and roughly 0.4% of memory CD8 clonotypes were shared. Higher generation probabilities were observed for clonotypes shared by all four sorted-subset donors than for non-shared clonotypes. Even with the large sequencing depth, rarefaction of the sorted-subset datasets indicated that sequencing was incomplete. Because the study included a small number of donors, the genetic and exposure-history diversity represented was limited. Larger estimated clonotype richness was generally found for naive subsets than for memory subsets. Sampling was restricted to blood, and TCR repertoires in tissue are likely to differ from TCR repertoires in blood.

Trimming at the junction amounts to 5 bases on V and 5 bases on J, and the germline ends lie 15 bases apart. CDR1 MDHEN and CDR2 SYDVKM are derived from the germline V gene. The CDR3 contains 14 residues, cysteine and phenylalanine counted. Only the CDR3 part of the read is kept: 42 bases, read in frame from the first base. TCR CDR3 regions were amplified from genomic DNA by multiplex PCR using the deep immunoSEQ assay. For each cell subset, the extracted genomic DNA was distributed evenly across all wells of several immunoSEQ 96-well plates, and each plate served as one replicate. For sorted subsets, each replicate PCR was loaded with about 200 ng genomic DNA, equivalent to 25,000 to 35,000 T cell genomes. Purified libraries were measured with a Qubit 3.0 fluorometer, size-checked on a Bioanalyzer 2100, and measured again with the KAPA Library Quantification kit. Each immunoSEQ 96-well plate was sequenced on its own single-read 150-cycle Illumina NextSeq 550 flow cell. For the original study's pipeline: Because the immunoSEQ output held only junctional sequences and lacked quality scores, the filtering could not match the filtering applied to full-length reads. Sequences were annotated with PyIR, a Python wrapper for IgBLAST v1.9, and V/J genes and CDR3 were assigned using IMGT germline references. Reads were filtered out if the reads had weak V/J assignments (E-value above 1e-6), no CDR3, stop codons, out-of-frame junctions, or ambiguous translated residues. V3J clonotypes were defined as sequences sharing an identical inferred V gene, J gene, and CDR3 amino acid sequence. Percentage overlap between repertoires was computed as shared unique clonotypes divided by the size of the smaller repertoire. Richness of each repertoire was evaluated using RTK rarefaction, the Chao1 estimator, and Recon v2.1 estimates of unobserved clonotypes. OLGA was used to compute generation probabilities for all TCRbeta clonotypes that the gDNA method yielded from a handful of donors. The source is immuneACCESS, and TCRdb retained only in-frame sequences with V and J called. Part of the clones is not carried over; for the studies checked, unresolved V genes explain less than half of this, and the remainder is unexplained. Clonal size and the V and J genes are those of that table, whereas D and trimming came from the DNA. This sample comprises approximately 500,000 clones, almost 97% of them detected only once. Roughly 0.06% of the sample is in the top ten clones.

The receptor was isolated from a woman in her twenties or thirties in good health. The sequencing input was naive CD4+ T cells sorted from blood. The cell subset or site label here, explained by the study, means: CD45RA+ positively selected. The chain was built from TRBV28 and TRBJ2-5; TRBD1 is a weak D gene call, 6 bases matching. Here the CDR3 is given as CASSVDRPGETQYF. The base sequence is TGTGCCAGCAGTGTCGACAGGCCGGGTGAGACCCAGTACTTC. The entire variable domain, with the stretches around the CDR3 drawn from the reference TRBV28 and TRBJ2-5 proteins, is DVKVTQSSRYLVKRTGEKVFLECVQDMDHENMFWYRQDPGLGLRLIYFSYDVKMKEKGDIPEGYSVSREKKERFSLILESASTNQTSMYLCASSVDRPGETQYFGPGTRLLVL.